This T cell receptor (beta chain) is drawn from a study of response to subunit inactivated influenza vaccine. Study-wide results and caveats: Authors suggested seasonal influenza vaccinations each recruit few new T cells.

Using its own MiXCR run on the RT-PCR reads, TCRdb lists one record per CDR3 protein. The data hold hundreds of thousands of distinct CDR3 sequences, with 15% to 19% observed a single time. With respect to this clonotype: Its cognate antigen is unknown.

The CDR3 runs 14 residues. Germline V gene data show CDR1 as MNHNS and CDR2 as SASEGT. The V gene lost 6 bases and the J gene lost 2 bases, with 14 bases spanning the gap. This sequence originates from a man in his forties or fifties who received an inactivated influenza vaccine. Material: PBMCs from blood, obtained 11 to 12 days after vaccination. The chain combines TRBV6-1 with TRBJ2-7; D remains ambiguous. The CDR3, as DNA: TGTGCCAGCAGAACGAGGACCGAAACCTACGAGCAGTACTTC. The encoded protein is CASRTRTETYEQYF.